What follows are 5 T cell receptor beta chains derived from one specimen sequenced in a study of T cell repertoires in cytomegalovirus infection. These receptors have no known antigen. TCRdb fed the reads into MiXCR, producing one record per CDR3 protein. Of more than 250,000 distinct CDR3 sequences listed, around 25% were seen once; the top ten hold more than 10%. Material: cultured PBMCs, obtained from culture after CMV antigen stimulation. These receptor sequences come from a human donor in good health (CMV status not recorded). Some clones in this sample may be carry-over from other donors' samples.

This clonotype was seen ten or more times. The chain couples TRBV7-2 to TRBJ2-7, with D possibly called TRBD1 or TRBD2 (5 bases each). CDR3 size: 15 residues. Looked up from germline, CDR1 is SGHTA and CDR2 is FQGNSA. The ends were cut back, 1 base at V and 3 bases at J, with 13 bases in the middle. The CDR3 DNA follows: TGTGCCAGCAGCTTAGGCTACGGGACCAGCTACGAGCAGTACGTC. Its translation is CASSLGYGTSYEQYV.

This clonotype was found a few times. The genes are TRBV19 and TRBJ2-1; TRBD2 matches 8 bases. The germline CDR1 and CDR2 sequences are LNHDA and SQIVND (reference sequence). J was trimmed by 8 bases and V by 2 bases; bases with no gene match: 5. The CDR3 contains 14 residues. The CDR3 bases are TGTGCCAGTAGTATACCGGGACTAGTGTATGAGCAGTTCTTC. Its protein is CASSIPGLVYEQFF.

In this sample, this clonotype turned up many times. The chain carries TRBV7-2 and TRBJ2-3; no firm D call. From germline, CDR1 is SGHTA and CDR2 FQGNSA. This CDR3 has 14 residues. V was shortened by 5 bases and J by 1 base, with 10 bases between the two germline ends. CDR3 in DNA: TGTGCCAGCAGCCGAGATCTTCGCACAGATACGCAGTATTTT. This gives the protein CASSRDLRTDTQYF. The variable domain in full, completed from reference TRBV7-2 and TRBJ2-3, reads GAGVSQSPSNKVTEKGKDVELRCDPISGHTALYWYRQSLGQGLEFLIYFQGNSAPDKSGLPSDRFSAERTGGSVSTLTIQRTQQEDSAVYLCASSRDLRTDTQYFGPGTRLTVL.

With regard to this clonotype: A much bigger clone sits one base away, suggesting this may be a read error. This chain joins TRBV28 and TRBJ1-2; TRBD1 aligns across 9 bases. CDR3 length: 15 residues. Germline V CDR1 and CDR2: MDHEN, SYDVKM. V was clipped by 6 bases and J by 10 bases; unmatched bases: 15. CDR3 amino acids: CASSTIQGAGSDYTF. The CDR3 bases are TGTGCCAGCAGCACGATACAGGGGGCGGGTTCAGACTACACCTTC.

The genes are TRBV7-8 and TRBJ1-2; no reliable D call. The germline V gene encodes CDR1 SGHVS and CDR2 FQNEAQ. Trimming stripped 5 bases from V and 8 bases from J, with 24 bases between. CDR3 length: 16 amino acids. This CDR3 is CASSPRRWERDGGYTF. Written as DNA, the CDR3 is TGTGCCAGCAGCCCGAGGAGGTGGGAAAGAGACGGGGGCTACACCTTC.